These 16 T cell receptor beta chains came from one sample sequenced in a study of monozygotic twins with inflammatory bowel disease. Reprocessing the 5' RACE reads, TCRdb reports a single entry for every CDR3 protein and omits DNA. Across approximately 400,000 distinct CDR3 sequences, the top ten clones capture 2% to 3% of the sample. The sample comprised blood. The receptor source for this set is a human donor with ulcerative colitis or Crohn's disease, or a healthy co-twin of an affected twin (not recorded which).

The CDR3 protein is CASSLLGAGGYTDTQYF. The chain has TRBV27 and TRBJ2-3; without DNA, the TCRdb call of TRBD1 cannot be checked. CDR1 and CDR2 (germline): MNHEY, SMNVEV (reference sequence). The CDR3 runs to 17 residues.

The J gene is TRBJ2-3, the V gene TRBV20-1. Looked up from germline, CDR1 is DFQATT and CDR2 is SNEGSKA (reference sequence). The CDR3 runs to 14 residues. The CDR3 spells CSARKVLGTDTQYF.

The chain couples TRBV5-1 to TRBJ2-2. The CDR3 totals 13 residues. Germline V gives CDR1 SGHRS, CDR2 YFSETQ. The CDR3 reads CASRNPNTGELFF.

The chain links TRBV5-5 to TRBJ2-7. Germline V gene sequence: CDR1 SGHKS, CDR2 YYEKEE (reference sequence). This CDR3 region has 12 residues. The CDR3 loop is CATHSDSYEQYF.

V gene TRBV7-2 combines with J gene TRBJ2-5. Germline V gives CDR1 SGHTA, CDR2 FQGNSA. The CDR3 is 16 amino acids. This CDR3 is CASSLGHKVGQETQYF.

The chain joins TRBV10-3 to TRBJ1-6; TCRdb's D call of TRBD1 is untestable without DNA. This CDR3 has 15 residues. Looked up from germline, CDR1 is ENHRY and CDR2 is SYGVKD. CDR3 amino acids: CAISPGQAYNSPLHF.

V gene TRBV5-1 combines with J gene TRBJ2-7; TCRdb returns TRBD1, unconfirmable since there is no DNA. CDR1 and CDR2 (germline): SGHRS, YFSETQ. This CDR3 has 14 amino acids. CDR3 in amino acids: CASSLGGQNYEQYF.

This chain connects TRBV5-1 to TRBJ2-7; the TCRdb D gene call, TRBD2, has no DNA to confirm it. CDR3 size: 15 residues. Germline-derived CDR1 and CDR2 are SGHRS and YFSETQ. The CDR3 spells CASSLVSGGAYEQYF. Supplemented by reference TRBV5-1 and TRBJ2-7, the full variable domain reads KAGVTQTPRYLIKTRGQQVTLSCSPISGHRSVSWYQQTPGQGLQFLFEYFSETQRNKGNFPGRFSGRQFSNSRSEMNVSTLELGDSALYLCASSLVSGGAYEQYFGPGTRLTVT.

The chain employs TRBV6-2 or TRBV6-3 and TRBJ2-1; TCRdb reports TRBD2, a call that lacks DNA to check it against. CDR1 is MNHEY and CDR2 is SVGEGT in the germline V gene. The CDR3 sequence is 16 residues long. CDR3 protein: CASSQRTSGRYNEQFF.

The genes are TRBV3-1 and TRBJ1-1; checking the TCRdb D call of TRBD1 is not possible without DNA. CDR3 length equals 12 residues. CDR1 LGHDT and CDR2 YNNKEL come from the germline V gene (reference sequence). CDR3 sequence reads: CASKTGKGEAFF. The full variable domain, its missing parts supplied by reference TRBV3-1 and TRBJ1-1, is DTAVSQTPKYLVTQMGNDKSIKCEQNLGHDTMYWYKQDSKKFLKIMFSYNNKELIINETVPNRFSPKSPDKAHLNLHINSLELGDSAVYFCASKTGKGEAFFGQGTRLTVV.

The CDR3 sequence is CASTLRGVGTEAFF. The chain carries TRBV5-1 and TRBJ1-1; TCRdb selects TRBD1, and the lack of DNA leaves this call unchecked. This CDR3 is built from 14 residues. Germline CDR1 reads SGHRS; CDR2 reads YFSETQ.

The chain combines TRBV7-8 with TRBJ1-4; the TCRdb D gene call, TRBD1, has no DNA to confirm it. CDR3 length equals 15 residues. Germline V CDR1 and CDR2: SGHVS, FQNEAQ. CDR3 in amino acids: CASSLGGGTNEKLFF.

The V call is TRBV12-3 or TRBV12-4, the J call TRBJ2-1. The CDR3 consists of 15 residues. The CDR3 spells CASRERGGTYNEQFF.

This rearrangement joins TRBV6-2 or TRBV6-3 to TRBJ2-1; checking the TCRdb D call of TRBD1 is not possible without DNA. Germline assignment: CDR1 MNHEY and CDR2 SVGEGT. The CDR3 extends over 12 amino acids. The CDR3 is CASSQGRYEQFF.

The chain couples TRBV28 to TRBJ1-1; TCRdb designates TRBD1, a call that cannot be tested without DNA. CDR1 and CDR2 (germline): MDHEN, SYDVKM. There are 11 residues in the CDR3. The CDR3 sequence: CCSWAGEKAFF.

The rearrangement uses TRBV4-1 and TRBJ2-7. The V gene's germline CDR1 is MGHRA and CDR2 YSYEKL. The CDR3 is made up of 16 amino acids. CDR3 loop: CASSQDKSPTSYEQYF.